Presented here are 5 T cell receptor beta chains from one specimen sequenced in a study of blood T cell repertoires in COVID-19. Libraries were prepared by immunoSEQ multiplex PCR; TCRdb keeps only in-frame clonotypes and omits some of them. The table includes approximately 170,000 clones, roughly nine tenths detected once. Sequenced input: peripheral blood. Every receptor here comes from a woman aged 60-75 years with COVID-19, enrolled during active disease.

The CDR3 is CATSDPKTVKAFF. The CDR3 DNA sequence: TGTGCCACCAGTGACCCCAAGACAGTCAAAGCTTTCTTT. This chain uses TRBV24-1 with TRBJ1-1; possible D gene TRBD1, 5 bases. Germline CDR1 KGHDR, CDR2 SFDVKD. Deletions cut 4 bases from V and 9 bases from J, with 14 bases between. CDR3 length: 13 amino acids.

The gene calls are TRBV27 and TRBJ2-7; possibly TRBD2 for D (5 bases). Per the germline V gene, CDR1 is MNHEY and CDR2 is SMNVEV (reference sequence). The length of the CDR3 is 13 residues. Trimming shortened V by 2 bases and J by 5 bases, and 10 bases separated the two germline ends. The CDR3 sequence: CASSLEGSDEQYF. CDR3 bases: TGTGCCAGCAGTTTAGAGGGTTCCGACGAGCAGTACTTC.

The chain couples TRBV27 to TRBJ1-6; D call uncertain. CDR3 size: 18 residues. Trimming took 5 bases from V and 5 from J, leaving 22 bases between them. CDR1 and CDR2 from the germline V gene are MNHEY and SMNVEV (reference sequence). In DNA, the CDR3 is TGTGCCAGCAGTCCCAAGTCAGAGGAGTCGCCAAATAATTCACCCCTCCACTTT. This sequence encodes CASSPKSEESPNNSPLHF.

This clone came up a few times. This sequence joins TRBV24-1 and TRBJ1-4; 7 nucleotides agree with TRBD1. The germline gives CDR1 KGHDR, CDR2 SFDVKD. J gave up 7 bases and V 6 bases, and 13 bases lay outside the gene matches. The CDR3 length is 16 residues. The CDR3 nucleotides read TGTGCCACCAGTAAGGGGGCGAGGGCATTGGGTGAAAAACTGTTTTTT. It yields the protein CATSKGARALGEKLFF.

CDR3 protein: CASSLVTGVVGYTF. The CDR3 DNA follows: TGTGCCAGCAGCTTAGTCACAGGAGTGGTCGGCTACACCTTC. J is TRBJ1-2 and V is TRBV7-9, with D maybe TRBD1 (5 bases). The CDR3 is 14 residues long. Germline loops: CDR1 SEHNR, CDR2 FQNEAQ (reference sequence). Trimming took off 1 base at V and 8 bases at J, with 14 bases between the two ends.